These 8 T cell receptor beta chains were all obtained from the same sample, sequenced in a study of chemoradiotherapy in HPV16-positive cancers (dated by TCRdb to the early 2020s). The library relied on the immunoSEQ multiplex PCR assay. Imported from immuneACCESS, the table was reduced by TCRdb to in-frame sequences with V and J called. These copies leave out some clones; in studies compared against another copy, an unresolved V gene accounts for under half, and the cause of the remainder is not known. For this sample the table gives under 6,000 clones, of which more than 65% were detected only once. Roughly a sixth of the sample belongs to the ten largest clones. Sequenced material: tumor tissue, taken from a patient who underwent chemoradiotherapy. The receptors were gathered from a human donor with HPV-associated anogenital cancer.

This chain uses TRBV27 with TRBJ2-3; the D gene could be TRBD1 or TRBD2 (5 bases each). From germline, CDR1 is MNHEY and CDR2 SMNVEV (reference sequence). The CDR3 runs 16 residues. Trimming pared 2 bases from V and 4 bases from J, leaving 16 bases between. This CDR3 is CASSLASGGWSDTQYF. The CDR3 DNA sequence: TGTGCCAGCAGTTTAGCCAGTGGGGGTTGGTCAGATACGCAGTATTTT.

V gene TRBV28 combines with J gene TRBJ2-7, with TRBD1 identical over 8 bases. Germline-derived CDR1 and CDR2 are MDHEN and SYDVKM. The CDR3 is 15 amino acids. V shed 7 bases and J 5 bases; nucleotides not matched to a gene: 13. CDR3: CASIEATGGRNEQYF. Written as DNA, the CDR3 is TGTGCCAGCATCGAAGCCACAGGGGGGAGAAACGAGCAGTACTTC. The full variable domain, completed using reference TRBV28 and TRBJ2-7, is DVKVTQSSRYLVKRTGEKVFLECVQDMDHENMFWYRQDPGLGLRLIYFSYDVKMKEKGDIPEGYSVSREKKERFSLILESASTNQTSMYLCASIEATGGRNEQYFGPGTRLTVT.

This chain uses TRBV12-2 with TRBJ1-2; the table names TRBD1, a call not compared with the DNA. TRBV12-2 is marked as a pseudogene. The length of the CDR3 is 13 residues. Here the CDR3 DNA reads TGTGCAAGTCGCTTAGCGGGACAGTATGGCTACACCTTC. This sequence encodes CASRLAGQYGYTF.

The V gene is TRBV14, the J gene TRBJ2-1; D call uncertain. V dropped 0 bases and J dropped 6 bases, with 21 bases sitting between them. The germline gives CDR1 SGHDN, CDR2 FVKESK. The CDR3 covers 18 residues. CDR3 loop: CASSQEWKVPLEGNEQFF. DNA for the CDR3: TGTGCCAGCAGCCAAGAGTGGAAAGTACCCCTCGAAGGCAATGAGCAGTTCTTC.

V is TRBV28 and J is TRBJ2-5, with 9 bases aligning to TRBD1. CDR3 size: 15 residues. The junction had 7 bases not matched to a gene; V was cut back by 4 bases and J by 4 bases. Germline CDR1 is MDHEN and CDR2 is SYDVKM. The CDR3 DNA follows: TGTGCCAGCAGTTCACAGGGGGCAGGCGGAGAGACCCAGTACTTC. Its translation: CASSSQGAGGETQYF.

The rearrangement joins TRBV6-4 to TRBJ2-1, with D perhaps matching TRBD2 (6 bases). The CDR3 loop spans 16 amino acids. Germline V gene sequence: CDR1 MRHNA, CDR2 SNTAGT. The V and J ends lost 6 bases and 3 bases respectively, with 18 bases between them. The CDR3 reads CASSPRLDYGYNEQFF. CDR3 DNA sequence: TGTGCCAGCAGCCCCAGACTAGATTACGGCTACAATGAGCAGTTCTTC.

The genes are TRBV5-4 and TRBJ2-1; TRBD1 is a possible D gene (6 bases). From germline, CDR1 is SGHNT and CDR2 YYREEE (reference sequence). This CDR3 comprises 16 residues. Between the trimmed V and J ends, which lost 0 bases and 4 bases, there was a span of 14 bases. CDR3 in DNA: TGTGCCAGCAGCTTGGAGGGATCGCAGGGGTACAATGAGCAGTTCTTC. It yields the protein CASSLEGSQGYNEQFF.

The chain links TRBV29-1 to TRBJ2-3, with 12 positions matching TRBD2. Germline V gene data show CDR1 as SQVTM and CDR2 as ANQGSEA. This CDR3 comprises 17 residues. The V and J ends lost 0 bases and 4 bases, in that order; junction bases with no gene match: 8. The CDR3 here is CSVEDLSSGRAADTQYF. The DNA of the CDR3 is TGCAGCGTTGAAGATCTCTCTAGCGGGAGGGCCGCAGATACGCAGTATTTT.